The clone carrying this TCR beta chain was seen only once. The assay was immunoSEQ multiplex PCR, and TCRdb's table has in-frame clones only and misses some. The sample has tens of thousands of clones, approximately 80% seen once; the top ten hold approximately 0.81%. The CDR3 has 15 amino acids. V lost 0 bases and J 7 bases, leaving 12 bases between the germline ends. Germline V CDR1 and CDR2: MNHNS, SASEGT. The sample belongs to a study of radiotherapy plus CTLA-4 blockade in lung cancer. The rearrangement joins TRBV6-1 to TRBJ2-2; D might be TRBD2 (6 bases). Specimen: peripheral blood, collected from a patient treated with radiotherapy plus ipilimumab. This sequence originates from a human donor with non-small cell lung cancer who had stable disease on radiotherapy plus ipilimumab. This chain's CDR3 is CASSEASGGNGELFF. CDR3 coding DNA: TGTGCCAGCAGTGAAGCTAGCGGAGGGAACGGGGAGCTGTTTTTT.